This T cell receptor beta chain was found in a study of blood T cell repertoires in COVID-19. The CDR3 consists of 17 residues. The germline V gene has CDR1 SGDLS and CDR2 YYNGEE. Trimming took 0 bases from V and 5 from J; bases not matched to a gene: 13. Assay used: immunoSEQ multiplex PCR; TCRdb lists only in-frame clones, some missing. In the table there are under 250,000 clones, more than 85% of which are singletons. One Seattle source followed patients from active infection through their disease course. This TCR was recovered from a man in his 60s with COVID-19, enrolled during active disease. V gene TRBV9 combines with J gene TRBJ2-7; TRBD2 agrees at 8 bases. The sample taken for sequencing was peripheral blood. The CDR3 coding sequence is TGTGCCAGCAGCGTAGGGATGGGCTCGGGAGGGTTTAACGAGCAGTACTTC. Translation gives CASSVGMGSGGFNEQYF.